One sample yielded the 17 T cell receptor beta chains listed below, sequenced in a study of blood T cell repertoires in COVID-19. Generated by immunoSEQ multiplex PCR, the TCRdb table keeps only in-frame clones and is missing some. The profile covers 50,000 to 65,000 clones, with 75% to 90% appearing a single time and approximately 4.9% taken by the ten largest. The sequencing input was peripheral blood. The source of these receptors is a man aged 60 to 75 with active COVID-19.

The genes are TRBV28 and TRBJ2-7; 11 bases are a match to TRBD2. Germline trimming cut 6 bases from V and 6 bases from J; bases unmatched to any gene: 10. The CDR3 extends over 15 amino acids. Germline V gives CDR1 MDHEN, CDR2 SYDVKM. CDR3 sequence: CASRTNSGRGSEQYF. The CDR3 DNA is TGTGCCAGCAGGACGAATAGCGGGAGGGGATCCGAGCAGTACTTC.

The chain combines TRBV28 with TRBJ1-5; D is unresolved. Between the trimmed V and J ends, which lost 5 bases and 0 bases, there was a span of 5 bases. Per the germline V gene, CDR1 is MDHEN and CDR2 is SYDVKM. The CDR3 contains 13 residues. The CDR3 region is CASSPISNQPQHF. CDR3 nucleotide sequence: TGTGCCAGCAGTCCCATTAGCAATCAGCCCCAGCATTTT.

This chain uses TRBV7-3 with TRBJ2-1, with a tentative D call TRBD1 (5 bases). Germline CDR1 SGHTA, CDR2 FQGTGA. The ends were cut back, 0 bases at V and 5 bases at J, with 5 bases in the middle. The CDR3 totals 13 residues. CDR3: CASSLTGDNEQFF. As DNA, the CDR3 is TGTGCCAGCAGCTTAACAGGGGACAATGAGCAGTTCTTC.

In nucleotides, the CDR3 is TGCGCCAGCAGCCCGGACAGGGGGCTGTATGGCTACACCTTC. This translates into CASSPDRGLYGYTF. The chain has TRBV4-3 and TRBJ1-2; 11 bases fit TRBD1. From germline, CDR1 is LGHNA and CDR2 YSLEER. V lost 4 bases, J lost 5 bases, and 3 bases stayed unmatched. The CDR3 spans 14 residues.

This sequence joins TRBV9 and TRBJ2-5; a weak D match, TRBD1 (6 bases). Germline V gene lookup returns CDR1 SGDLS and CDR2 YYNGEE. The CDR3 extends over 15 amino acids. Deletions cut 4 bases from V and 3 bases from J, with 16 bases between. The CDR3 region has the DNA TGTGCCAGCAGCCCAATCAACAGGGTTGAAGAGACCCAGTACTTC. Amino acid sequence: CASSPINRVEETQYF.

The chain links TRBV2 to TRBJ1-6; D possibly corresponds to TRBD1 (6 bases). CDR1 SNHLY and CDR2 FYNNEI come from the germline V gene. CDR3 size: 13 residues. V lost 6 bases and J 10 bases, leaving 13 bases between the germline ends. The CDR3 nucleotides are TGTGCCAGCAGAACCACAGGGTGGTCACCCCTCCACTTT. Translated, it gives CASRTTGWSPLHF.

This chain joins TRBV2 and TRBJ2-3; D possibly corresponds to TRBD2 (6 bases). The CDR3 totals 15 residues. The germline V gene has CDR1 SNHLY and CDR2 FYNNEI. V was pared by 2 bases and J by 0 bases, with 9 bases between. The CDR3 spells CASSELASSTDTQYF. CDR3 sequence (DNA): TGTGCCAGCAGTGAACTAGCGTCTAGCACAGATACGCAGTATTTT.

The chain links TRBV9 to TRBJ2-7, with 8 bases aligning to TRBD2. The CDR3 has 16 residues. V shed 3 bases, J shed 4 bases, and the junction held 12 bases outside the gene matches. Germline V lookup: CDR1 SGDLS, CDR2 YYNGEE. The CDR3 protein is CASSGYGGAALYEQYF. CDR3 DNA sequence: TGTGCCAGCAGCGGGTACGGGGGGGCGGCCCTGTACGAGCAGTACTTC.

The chain combines TRBV13 with TRBJ1-2; 8 bases are a match to TRBD1. Germline V lookup: CDR1 PRHDT, CDR2 FYEKMQ (reference sequence). The CDR3 runs to 14 residues. V lost 1 base to trimming and J lost 4 bases; unmatched junction nucleotides: 2. The CDR3 DNA sequence: TGTGCCAGCAGCTTAGAACAGGGGGTCTATGGCTACACCTTC. Translated: CASSLEQGVYGYTF.

The chain links TRBV24-1 to TRBJ2-2, with 9 bases that match TRBD1. The junction had 5 bases not matched to a gene; V was cut back by 4 bases and J by 0 bases. The length of the CDR3 is 17 residues. From germline, CDR1 is KGHDR and CDR2 SFDVKD. DNA for the CDR3: TGTGCCACCAGTGACCCTACAGGGGGCCCGAACACCGGGGAGCTGTTTTTT. Protein sequence: CATSDPTGGPNTGELFF.

V is TRBV7-6 and J is TRBJ1-4, with 7 bases matching TRBD1. This CDR3 contains 17 residues. Germline V gene lookup returns CDR1 SGHVS and CDR2 FNYEAQ. The V and J ends lost 4 bases and 8 bases, in that order; junction bases with no gene match: 16. CDR3 in amino acids: CASSSPKQGKGVEKLFF. The CDR3 nucleotides are TGTGCCAGCAGCTCCCCCAAACAGGGGAAGGGCGTCGAAAAACTGTTTTTT.

The rearrangement uses TRBV28 and TRBJ2-1; 9 nucleotides line up with TRBD2. V dropped 3 bases and J dropped 15; count of bases not matched to a gene: 3. This CDR3 has 11 amino acids. Germline loops: CDR1 MDHEN, CDR2 SYDVKM. In DNA form, the CDR3 reads TGTGCCAGCAGTTTTAGCGGGAGTCCGTTCTTC. It encodes CASSFSGSPFF.

The chain is built from TRBV2 and TRBJ2-7; 16 positions match TRBD2. From germline, CDR1 is SNHLY and CDR2 FYNNEI. Germline trimming cut 6 bases from V and 6 bases from J; bases unmatched to any gene: 5. The CDR3 covers 15 residues. CDR3 sequence reads: CASSLGLAGGGEQYF. The CDR3, as DNA: TGTGCCAGCAGCCTGGGACTAGCGGGAGGGGGCGAGCAGTACTTC. Variable domain in full (rest from reference TRBV2 and TRBJ2-7): EPEVTQTPSHQVTQMGQEVILRCVPISNHLYFYWYRQILGQKVEFLVSFYNNEISEKSEIFDDQFSVERPDGSNFTLKIRSTKLEDSAMYFCASSLGLAGGGEQYFGPGTRLTVT.

V and J are TRBV28 and TRBJ1-1; D perhaps matches TRBD1 (6 bases). The V gene's germline CDR1 is MDHEN and CDR2 SYDVKM. Trimming took 2 bases from V and 1 from J, leaving 14 bases between them. CDR3 length: 16 residues. CDR3 region: CASSLPRGGQNTEAFF. In nucleotides, the CDR3 is TGTGCCAGCAGTTTACCCCGGGGGGGACAGAACACTGAAGCTTTCTTT.

V usage is TRBV4-1 and J usage is TRBJ2-1, with 10 bases identical to TRBD2. The CDR3 has 16 amino acids. The V segment lost 4 bases and the J segment 6 bases; nucleotides outside the gene matches: 9. Per the germline V gene, CDR1 is MGHRA and CDR2 is YSYEKL. CDR3 loop: CASSPTLAGGLNEQFF. DNA of the CDR3: TGCGCCAGCAGCCCGACTTTAGCGGGAGGTCTCAATGAGCAGTTCTTC.

This chain joins TRBV7-3 and TRBJ2-5; TRBD2 agrees at 7 bases. Germline V gene data show CDR1 as SGHTA and CDR2 as FQGTGA. After removal of 4 bases from V and 3 bases from J, the junction contained 8 bases not matched to a gene. The CDR3 length is 15 residues. The CDR3 protein is CASSSYGRREETQYF. DNA for the CDR3: TGTGCCAGCAGCTCCTACGGGAGGCGCGAAGAGACCCAGTACTTC.

This clone has just one count. The chain uses TRBV18 and TRBJ1-1; no definite D call. CDR1 and CDR2 (germline): KGHSH, LQKENI. This CDR3 has 13 residues. The V gene lost 2 bases and the J gene lost 1 base, with 5 bases spanning the gap. The CDR3 region is CASSPVANTEAFF. CDR3 in DNA: TGTGCCAGCTCACCAGTGGCGAACACTGAAGCTTTCTTT.